The 26 T cell receptor beta chains below were found in one sample sequenced in a study of monozygotic twins with inflammatory bowel disease. For each CDR3 protein, TCRdb gives one entry from its re-call of the 5' RACE reads, without DNA. Its table lists 200,000 to 250,000 distinct CDR3 sequences. The sequencing input was blood. Receptors were obtained from a human donor with ulcerative colitis or Crohn's disease, or a healthy co-twin of an affected twin (not recorded which).

The rearrangement uses TRBV29-1 and TRBJ2-2; the D gene TCRdb calls, TRBD1, cannot be checked with no DNA. From germline, CDR1 is SQVTM and CDR2 ANQGSEA. The CDR3 runs to 16 residues. CDR3: CSVVWLGQGRTGELFF.

The CDR3 region is CASSLAGDGEKLFF. This sequence joins TRBV27 and TRBJ1-4. Germline lookup yields CDR1 MNHEY and CDR2 SMNVEV (reference sequence). This CDR3 spans 14 amino acids.

This chain connects TRBV29-1 to TRBJ1-1; with no DNA, the TCRdb D assignment of TRBD1 cannot be verified. Germline V lookup: CDR1 SQVTM, CDR2 ANQGSEA. The CDR3 runs to 14 residues. The CDR3 sequence: CSGGTGGTSTEVFF.

The chain joins TRBV10-3 to TRBJ2-2. The CDR3 runs 14 residues. Germline V CDR1 and CDR2: ENHRY, SYGVKD. The CDR3 loop is CATTPSLNPGELFF.

V usage is TRBV5-1 and J usage is TRBJ2-7. This CDR3 region has 14 residues. Per germline, CDR1 SGHRS and CDR2 YFSETQ. The CDR3 spells CASSLEQNHYEQYF.

The chain recombines TRBV12-3 or TRBV12-4 with TRBJ1-2. This CDR3 has 13 amino acids. The CDR3 region is CASSDPLAYGYTF.

The J gene is TRBJ2-1, the V gene TRBV5-6; TCRdb designates TRBD1, a call that cannot be tested without DNA. The germline V gene has CDR1 SGHDT and CDR2 YYEEEE. This CDR3 is 16 amino acids long. CDR3 sequence reads: CASSLVGGWTYNEQFF.

The rearrangement uses TRBV19 and TRBJ2-1; absent DNA, TCRdb's TRBD1 call cannot be checked. CDR3 length equals 15 residues. Germline V gene sequence: CDR1 LNHDA, CDR2 SQIVND (reference sequence). The CDR3 here is CASSIARDGVNEQFF.

The chain has TRBV4-2 and TRBJ1-4; TCRdb picks TRBD1, but there is no DNA to check that call. Germline CDR1 LGHNA, CDR2 YNFKEQ. The CDR3 covers 18 residues. CDR3 sequence: CASSQEEGQGVFWEKLFF.

The chain recombines TRBV5-1 with TRBJ1-1; TCRdb calls TRBD1, which cannot be checked without DNA. Germline CDR1 and CDR2: SGHRS and YFSETQ. The CDR3 runs to 15 residues. The CDR3 spells CASSLVGQGNTEAFF. Filled out from reference TRBV5-1 and TRBJ1-1, the complete variable domain reads KAGVTQTPRYLIKTRGQQVTLSCSPISGHRSVSWYQQTPGQGLQFLFEYFSETQRNKGNFPGRFSGRQFSNSRSEMNVSTLELGDSALYLCASSLVGQGNTEAFFGQGTRLTVV.

The chain has TRBV7-9 and TRBJ1-3. Germline V CDR1 and CDR2: SEHNR, FQNEAQ (reference sequence). This CDR3 comprises 15 residues. CDR3 residues: CASSLVSVSGNTIYF.

The rearrangement joins TRBV4-3 to TRBJ2-5. Germline V gives CDR1 LGHNA, CDR2 YSLEER. This CDR3 is 14 amino acids long. CDR3 in amino acids: CASSQEAGQETQYF.

The chain links TRBV3-1 to TRBJ2-7. Germline V gene sequence: CDR1 LGHDT, CDR2 YNNKEL (reference sequence). The CDR3 extends over 11 amino acids. CDR3 in amino acids: CASSQLNEQYF.

The J gene is TRBJ1-4, the V gene TRBV5-6. Germline V gene data show CDR1 as SGHDT and CDR2 as YYEEEE. CDR3 length equals 14 residues. The CDR3 sequence: CASSLRESPAKLFF. Together with reference TRBV5-6 and TRBJ1-4, the CDR3 gives the full variable domain: DAGVTQSPTHLIKTRGQQVTLRCSPKSGHDTVSWYQQALGQGPQFIFQYYEEEERQRGNFPDRFSGHQFPNYSSELNVNALLLGDSALYLCASSLRESPAKLFFGSGTQLSVL.

The rearrangement links TRBV7-9 to TRBJ2-2; TCRdb selects TRBD2, and the lack of DNA leaves this call unchecked. CDR1 and CDR2 (germline): SEHNR, FQNEAQ (reference sequence). The CDR3 contains 16 residues. Here the CDR3 reads CASSLRLAENTGELFF.

The chain joins TRBV7-9 to TRBJ2-3; the TCRdb call, TRBD2, lacks DNA for checking. The CDR3 has 16 amino acids. Germline-derived CDR1 and CDR2 are SEHNR and FQNEAQ (reference sequence). The CDR3 sequence: CASSWNRGGSTDTQYF. Variable domain in full (rest from reference TRBV7-9 and TRBJ2-3): DTGVSQNPRHKITKRGQNVTFRCDPISEHNRLYWYRQTLGQGPEFLTYFQNEAQLEKSRLLSDRFSAERPKGSFSTLEIQRTEQGDSAMYLCASSWNRGGSTDTQYFGPGTRLTVL.

The chain combines TRBV11-1 with TRBJ1-1; the TRBD1 assignment by TCRdb is unverifiable without DNA. Germline V gene data show CDR1 as SGHAT and CDR2 as FQDESV (reference sequence). This CDR3 has 16 amino acids. CDR3 sequence reads: CASSPLRMPANTEAFF.

The chain combines TRBV12-3 or TRBV12-4 with TRBJ1-2; TCRdb calls TRBD1, which cannot be checked without DNA. The CDR3 is made up of 15 amino acids. The CDR3 protein is CASRPSTGVDYGYTF.

The chain has TRBV7-2 and TRBJ2-5; TCRdb's D call of TRBD1 is untestable without DNA. There are 15 residues in the CDR3. Germline V gives CDR1 SGHTA, CDR2 FQGNSA. The CDR3 sequence: CASSLPGQVQETQYF.

The chain uses TRBV19 and TRBJ2-1; TCRdb lists TRBD1, though no DNA is available to test this call. CDR3 length equals 17 residues. The V gene's germline CDR1 is LNHDA and CDR2 SQIVND (reference sequence). The CDR3 sequence is CASSIDHGTTARNEQFF.

The V call is TRBV7-9, the J call TRBJ1-5; TCRdb's D gene call, TRBD1, goes unchecked for lack of DNA. This CDR3 contains 16 residues. In germline, CDR1 is SEHNR, CDR2 FQNEAQ (reference sequence). CDR3 amino acids: CASSLQAGTNNQPQHF.

The V gene is TRBV5-1, the J gene TRBJ2-3; TCRdb indicates TRBD2, and absent DNA this call remains unverified. The CDR3 extends over 18 amino acids. Germline CDR1 SGHRS, CDR2 YFSETQ. CDR3 in amino acids: CASSLGGLAGGRTDTQYF.

The V and J genes are TRBV29-1 and TRBJ2-7; the TCRdb D gene call, TRBD1, has no DNA to confirm it. The CDR3 runs to 15 residues. Germline V gene lookup returns CDR1 SQVTM and CDR2 ANQGSEA. The CDR3 region is CSAQSGTGYGLEQYF.

The chain is built from TRBV28 and TRBJ2-1. Per the germline V gene, CDR1 is MDHEN and CDR2 is SYDVKM. The CDR3 sequence is 16 residues long. The CDR3 protein is CASRTTELQVVNEQFF.

The chain combines TRBV6-1 with TRBJ1-5; the TCRdb call, TRBD1, lacks DNA for checking. CDR1 is MNHNS and CDR2 is SASEGT in the germline V gene. This CDR3 is 14 amino acids long. The CDR3 spells CASSAGTGNQPQHF.

The chain links TRBV7-9 to TRBJ2-2; absent DNA, TCRdb's TRBD1 call cannot be checked. The CDR3 has 17 amino acids. Per germline, CDR1 SEHNR and CDR2 FQNEAQ (reference sequence). Here the CDR3 reads CASSLGAGGAPRGELFF.